This T cell receptor (beta chain) was obtained from a study of T cell responses to AZD1222 COVID-19 vaccine. As for this clone: Its matching antigen is unknown.

Profiling relied on immunoSEQ multiplex PCR, and the TCRdb table lists in-frame clones only, not all of them. The data contain approximately 130,000 clones, around 83% of them singletons. Combined were second doses at about 4 or about 12 weeks. The CDR3 spans 12 residues. Trimming took off 5 bases at V and 8 bases at J, with 13 bases between the two ends. The V gene's germline CDR1 is SGHNT and CDR2 YYREEE (reference sequence). General study findings and limits: Reportedly, close to half of spike-specific TCRs are directed against unmutated variant regions. Of the AZD1222 recipients, only 5 or 6 were seropositive at baseline.

The V gene is TRBV5-4, the J gene TRBJ1-1; D not certain. The sequence derives from an adult who received the AZD1222 COVID-19 vaccine. The material sequenced was peripheral blood, taken 28 days after the second AZD1222 dose. The CDR3 nucleotides are TGTGCCAGCAGTTGGGGAGGTGGGGAAGCTTTCTTT. Its protein product is CASSWGGGEAFF.